What follows describes a single T cell receptor (beta chain). This sample was included in a study of metastatic and nonmetastatic thyroid tumors. Every patient was untreated before thyroid surgery. TCRdb used MiXCR to call clones anew from the PCR reads. The sample has about 7,800 clones, 25% to 30% seen once. What was sequenced was adjacent normal tissue. This receptor was taken from a female donor with papillary thyroid cancer or a benign thyroid nodule (not recorded which). Some clones in this sample may be carry-over from other donors' samples.

CDR3 region: CASSLQGDCNQPQHF. CDR3 sequence (DNA): TGTGCCAGCAGTCTGCAGGGGGATTGCAATCAGCCCCAGCATTTT. This sequence joins TRBV7-8 and TRBJ1-5; 7 nucleotides agree with TRBD1. Germline lookup yields CDR1 SGHVS and CDR2 FQNEAQ. Unmatched junction bases numbered 7, after V lost 6 bases and J lost 2 bases. There are 15 residues in the CDR3.